These T cell receptor beta chains were read from a single sample in a study of OX40 agonist ivuxolimab in advanced cancers. Only in-frame clones appear in the TCRdb table, and some are missing; sequencing was by immunoSEQ multiplex PCR. The table shows about 70,000 clones, with around 90% occurring only once. The sample in question was CD4+ or CD8+ T cells sorted from blood, obtained in a trial of the OX40 agonist ivuxolimab. Receptors were obtained from an adult with an advanced solid tumor such as melanoma, head and neck, liver or kidney cancer. Both conserved end residues are part of each CDR3. D genes are given only for firm matches. Clone size is not always given. Where it is, it says once, few, many or a class for expanded clones.

cdr3_length	clone_size	v_call	d_call	j_call	cdr3_nt	cdr3_aa
15	-	TRBV9	-	TRBJ2-3	TGTGCCAGCAGCGTAGCGGGACCCCGCACAGATACGCAGTATTTT	CASSVAGPRTDTQYF
14	-	TRBV6-1	TRBD2	TRBJ2-1	TGTGCCAGCAGTGAACTAGCGGCCTACAATGAGCAGTTCTTC	CASSELAAYNEQFF
14	-	TRBV9	TRBD1	TRBJ2-5	TGTGCCAGCAGCGTAGGGGACAGGGAAGAGACCCAGTACTTC	CASSVGDREETQYF
15	-	TRBV13	-	TRBJ2-7	TGTGCCAGCAGCTTCGGGGGCTCAGGGACCTACGAGCAGTACTTC	CASSFGGSGTYEQYF
14	-	TRBV27	-	TRBJ1-1	TGTGCCAGCAGGATAGGGCCTCTGGACACTGAAGCTTTCTTT	CASRIGPLDTEAFF
13	-	TRBV7-6	TRBD1	TRBJ2-7	TGTGCCAGCAGCCAAGGGGGCTCCAGCGAGCAGTACTTC	CASSQGGSSEQYF
14	-	TRBV4-2	-	TRBJ2-7	TGTGCCAGCAGCCCCCCCGGCGGGGCCTACGAGCAGTACTTC	CASSPPGGAYEQYF
12	-	TRBV2	-	TRBJ2-7	TGTGCCAGCGGGGGGGCAGCCTACGGGCAGTACTTC	CASGGAAYGQYF
17	-	TRBV6-1	TRBD1	TRBJ2-7	TGTGCCAGCAGTGAAGCGTCGTTCGTGGGACAGAGACCCGAGCAGTACTTC	CASSEASFVGQRPEQYF
13	-	TRBV10-3	-	TRBJ2-3	TGTGCCATCAGTGAGTCCCCGGGGGATACGCAGTATTTT	CAISESPGDTQYF
20	-	TRBV27	-	TRBJ1-4	TGTGCCAGCAGTTTATCGTCCCCGGGAGGGGGGGGAACAACTAATGAAAAACTGTTTTTT	CASSLSSPGGGGTTNEKLFF
14	-	TRBV27	-	TRBJ2-7	TGTGCCAGCAGTTTATCGACTAGCTCCTACGAGCAGTACTTC	CASSLSTSSYEQYF
17	-	TRBV7-8	TRBD1	TRBJ2-7	TGTGCCAGCAGCCCGGGGACAGGGGGCCGGTTTTTCTACGAGCAGTACTTC	CASSPGTGGRFFYEQYF
14	once	TRBV12-5	TRBD1	TRBJ1-2	TGTGCTAGTGGAACAGGGGAAGGAGGCTATGGCTACACCTTC	CASGTGEGGYGYTF
17	-	TRBV27	TRBD2	TRBJ2-1	TGTGCCAGCAGTTTAATAGTCACCGGGGGGGCCTTCAATGAGCAGTTCTTC	CASSLIVTGGAFNEQFF
14	-	TRBV5-1	TRBD2	TRBJ2-1	TGCGCCAGCAGCGCTAGCGGGGGATACAATGAGCAGTTCTTC	CASSASGGYNEQFF
16	-	TRBV9	TRBD2	TRBJ2-7	TGTGCCAGCAGCTCCCGAGCGGGGGCCCAATTCTACGAGCAGTACTTC	CASSSRAGAQFYEQYF
15	-	TRBV5-5	TRBD1	TRBJ1-6	TGTGCCAGCAGCTCAGGGACAGGTTATAATTCACCCCTCCACTTT	CASSSGTGYNSPLHF
15	-	TRBV9	TRBD1	TRBJ1-6	TGTGCCAGCAGCCCCAGGACAGGGAATAATTCACCCCTCCACTTT	CASSPRTGNNSPLHF
17	-	TRBV9	-	TRBJ1-6	TGTGCCAGCAGCGTAGGAAAGGGAGGGACGGGCAATTCACCCCTCCACTTT	CASSVGKGGTGNSPLHF
15	-	TRBV2	-	TRBJ2-7	TGTGCCAGCAGTCCCGGGGGGCGAAATTACTACGAGCAGTACTTC	CASSPGGRNYYEQYF
18	once	TRBV18	TRBD2	TRBJ2-2	TGTGCCAGCTCCGGCCCGGGGGGGACCCACTCGAACACCGGGGAGCTGTTTTTT	CASSGPGGTHSNTGELFF